What follows are 12 T cell receptor beta chains derived from one specimen sequenced in a study of cytomegalovirus exposure and HLA in healthy donors. Primers for the PCR totalled 60 Vbeta and 13 Jbeta. Clones were sequenced by immunoSEQ multiplex PCR, and TCRdb holds only the in-frame ones, with some missing. Of approximately 130,000 clones in the sample, approximately 77% were seen once. Material for sequencing was PBMCs. These receptors originate from a woman aged 40 to 50 in good health and CMV-seronegative.

The chain combines TRBV9 with TRBJ2-3; D not certain. Germline values: CDR1 SGDLS, CDR2 YYNGEE. Deletions cut 3 bases from V and 4 bases from J, with 3 bases between. The CDR3 loop spans 11 amino acids. CDR3 DNA sequence: TGTGCCAGCAGCGGCGCAGATACGCAGTATTTT. Translation gives CASSGADTQYF.

The chain is built from TRBV5-1 and TRBJ2-1; 7 nucleotides match TRBD1. CDR3 length: 15 amino acids. The V gene end was trimmed by 4 bases and the J gene end by 5 bases; junction bases not matched to a gene: 9. Germline CDR1 SGHRS, CDR2 YFSETQ. CDR3 coding DNA: TGCGCCAGCAGCGCGACAGGGAGTTTGAACAATGAGCAGTTCTTC. This codes for CASSATGSLNNEQFF.

The chain carries TRBV9 and TRBJ2-7; 9 bases align to TRBD1. V lost 3 bases to trimming and J lost 5 bases; unmatched junction nucleotides: 12. CDR1 is SGDLS, CDR2 YYNGEE, per germline. This CDR3 region has 16 residues. The CDR3 region has the DNA TGTGCCAGCAGCGAAAGGACAGGGGAGATCCCCGACGAGCAGTACTTC. Residues: CASSERTGEIPDEQYF.

The rearrangement uses TRBV5-1 and TRBJ2-5; 8 bases are shared with TRBD1. The CDR3 has 16 amino acids. The germline gives CDR1 SGHRS, CDR2 YFSETQ. The V segment lost 4 bases and the J segment 5 bases; nucleotides outside the gene matches: 13. This chain's CDR3 is CASSPPTQGVKETQYF. The CDR3 coding sequence is TGCGCCAGCAGCCCCCCCACACAGGGGGTGAAGGAGACCCAGTACTTC.

This clone was observed a single time. J is TRBJ1-2 and V is TRBV28; no reliable D call. The V gene lost 6 bases and the J gene lost 7 bases, with 21 bases spanning the gap. The germline gives CDR1 MDHEN, CDR2 SYDVKM. The CDR3 runs 15 residues. The CDR3 sequence: CASRPPYSGEPGYTF. The CDR3 DNA reads as TGTGCCAGCAGACCCCCCTACAGCGGGGAGCCTGGCTACACCTTC.

The chain uses TRBV7-2 and TRBJ2-5, with D perhaps TRBD2 (6 bases). Trimming removed 5 bases from V and 5 bases from J, with 18 bases in between. Per the germline V gene, CDR1 is SGHTA and CDR2 is FQGNSA. The CDR3 extends over 15 amino acids. CDR3 sequence reads: CASSPGVRGEETQYF. The DNA for the CDR3 is TGTGCCAGCAGCCCGGGGGTCCGGGGAGAGGAGACCCAGTACTTC.

The chain carries TRBV6-6 and TRBJ1-1; 7 bases match TRBD1. With V trimmed by 1 base and J by 7 bases, 12 bases remained unmatched. CDR1 and CDR2 (germline): MNHNY, SVGAGI (reference sequence). The CDR3 extends over 16 amino acids. CDR3 amino acids: CASSYLQGIGRSEAFF. The DNA of the CDR3 is TGTGCCAGCAGTTACTTACAGGGGATCGGACGTAGTGAAGCTTTCTTT.

This clone has only a few counts. The V gene is TRBV28, the J gene TRBJ1-1; the D gene is possibly TRBD1 (5 bases). This CDR3 region has 15 residues. CDR1 MDHEN and CDR2 SYDVKM come from the germline V gene. V lost 5 bases, J lost 2 bases, and 15 bases lay in between. CDR3 DNA: TGTGCCAGCAGTCCGCGGGGACCCCCTAACACTGAAGCTTTCTTT. It specifies CASSPRGPPNTEAFF.

The V gene is TRBV6-6, the J gene TRBJ1-4; 9 bases map to TRBD1. V trimming: 7 bases; J trimming: 6 bases; junction bases outside the gene matches: 6. This CDR3 is 14 amino acids long. The germline V gene has CDR1 MNHNY and CDR2 SVGAGI (reference sequence). CDR3 nucleotide sequence: TGTGCCAGCACCCGACAGGGGGAGGATGAAAAACTGTTTTTT. It codes for CASTRQGEDEKLFF.

The chain joins TRBV19 to TRBJ1-2; 9 nucleotides agree with TRBD1. CDR3 length: 15 amino acids. V shed 6 bases, J shed 4 bases, and the junction held 9 bases outside the gene matches. Germline V gene sequence: CDR1 LNHDA, CDR2 SQIVND (reference sequence). CDR3 amino acids: CASSPRDRVGYGYTF. The CDR3 DNA sequence: TGTGCCAGTAGCCCCCGGGACAGGGTTGGCTATGGCTACACCTTC.

The chain carries TRBV2 and TRBJ2-5, with D unclear. The DNA matches TRBJ2-7 better at its end, which makes the J call doubtful. Germline CDR1 SNHLY, CDR2 FYNNEI. CDR3 length: 11 residues. CDR3 in amino acids: CASLFHHEQYF. The DNA of the CDR3 is TGTGCCAGCCTGTTTCATCACGAGCAGTACTTC.

The sample holds a few counts of this clone. The genes are TRBV27 and TRBJ1-2; 7 bases line up with TRBD1. This CDR3 is built from 14 residues. The V gene end was trimmed by 1 base and the J gene end by 3 bases; junction bases not matched to a gene: 2. Germline V gene data show CDR1 as MNHEY and CDR2 as SMNVEV (reference sequence). CDR3 DNA: TGTGCCAGCAGTTTATACAGGGGTGACTATGGCTACACCTTC. It is translated as CASSLYRGDYGYTF.